These 27 T cell receptor beta chains were all obtained from the same sample, sequenced in a study of cytomegalovirus exposure and HLA in healthy donors. Both 60 Vbeta primers and 13 Jbeta primers went into the PCR. The table came from immunoSEQ multiplex PCR; TCRdb's copy has only in-frame clones and leaves some out. The table for this sample gives 70,000 to 100,000 clones. Specimen: PBMCs. The receptors shown here come from a man aged 18-30 years in good health and CMV-seropositive.

The V call is TRBV10-3, the J call TRBJ2-7, with 10 bases that match TRBD1. CDR3 length: 15 residues. Germline CDR1 ENHRY, CDR2 SYGVKD. V trimming: 6 bases; J trimming: 6 bases; junction bases outside the gene matches: 11. CDR3 residues: CAISPGTGALSEQYF. The DNA for the CDR3 is TGTGCCATCAGCCCCGGGACAGGGGCCCTGTCCGAGCAGTACTTC.

With regard to this clone: Mismatch with germline at one junction end may stem from a read error. The chain combines TRBV15 with TRBJ1-2; tentative D call: TRBD1 (5 bases). CDR1 and CDR2 from the germline V gene are LNHNV and YYDKDF (reference sequence). The CDR3 contains 14 residues. The CDR3 DNA follows: TGTGCCACCAGCAGGGCGGCAGGGCCCTATGGCCACACCTTC. This codes for CATSRAAGPYGHTF.

V gene TRBV19 combines with J gene TRBJ1-6; D unresolved. Per germline, CDR1 LNHDA and CDR2 SQIVND (reference sequence). The V gene lost 3 bases and the J gene lost 4 bases, with 4 bases spanning the gap. The CDR3 extends over 13 amino acids. CDR3 sequence reads: CASSMEYNSPLHF. The CDR3 bases are TGTGCCAGTAGTATGGAGTATAATTCACCCCTCCACTTT.

The genes are TRBV15 and TRBJ2-3; the match to TRBD2 covers 12 bases. Per the germline V gene, CDR1 is LNHNV and CDR2 is YYDKDF (reference sequence). Losses at the gene ends were 2 bases for V and 2 bases for J; bases not matched to a gene: 8. There are 18 residues in the CDR3. The CDR3 DNA is TGTGCCACCAGCAGACCCATCGGACTAGCGGGGATCACAGATACGCAGTATTTT. It yields the protein CATSRPIGLAGITDTQYF.

V and J are TRBV2 and TRBJ2-6; 8 bases align to TRBD1. V lost 2 bases, J lost 1 base, and 4 bases stayed unmatched. This CDR3 region has 17 residues. The germline V gene has CDR1 SNHLY and CDR2 FYNNEI. The CDR3 spells CASSEPGQVSGANVLTF. The CDR3 region has the DNA TGTGCCAGCAGTGAACCGGGACAGGTGTCTGGGGCCAACGTCCTGACTTTC.

This chain links TRBV9 with TRBJ2-3; 10 bases agree with TRBD2. From germline, CDR1 is SGDLS and CDR2 YYNGEE. There are 16 residues in the CDR3. Trimming cost V 3 bases and J 5 bases; bases outside gene matches: 9. CDR3 loop: CASSAGTSEGKDTQYF. The CDR3 nucleotides are TGTGCCAGCAGCGCCGGGACTAGCGAAGGAAAAGATACGCAGTATTTT.

The chain is built from TRBV19 and TRBJ2-1; 7 bases fit TRBD2. Losses at the gene ends were 5 bases for V and 1 base for J; bases not matched to a gene: 14. The CDR3 loop spans 18 amino acids. Germline loops: CDR1 LNHDA, CDR2 SQIVND (reference sequence). CDR3 loop: CASSPRGGRAGSYNEQFF. The CDR3, as DNA: TGTGCCAGTAGTCCGCGGGGAGGGAGGGCCGGATCCTACAATGAGCAGTTCTTC.

The rearrangement joins TRBV6-1 to TRBJ2-5; D not resolved. The assigned J gene may be wrong: the sequence end matches TRBJ2-7 better. The CDR3 runs to 14 residues. The germline V gene has CDR1 MNHNS and CDR2 SASEGT. This CDR3 is CASSGAGPLGEQYF. The CDR3 nucleotides read TGTGCCAGCAGTGGAGCTGGGCCTTTGGGCGAGCAGTACTTC.

The V call is TRBV7-9, the J call TRBJ1-4; 8 bases line up with TRBD1. CDR3 length: 15 residues. Trimming at V came to 1 base and at J to 7 bases, leaving 5 bases not matched to a gene. Germline CDR1 reads SEHNR; CDR2 reads FQNEAQ (reference sequence). This chain's CDR3 is CASSLGQGAAEKLFF. The CDR3 DNA reads TGTGCCAGCAGCTTAGGGCAGGGGGCTGCTGAAAAACTGTTTTTT.

The chain has TRBV27 and TRBJ2-3; TRBD2 might be the D (6 bases). In germline, CDR1 is MNHEY, CDR2 SMNVEV (reference sequence). The CDR3 spans 14 residues. The V gene lost 2 bases and the J gene lost 3 bases, with 9 bases spanning the gap. CDR3 coding DNA: TGTGCCAGCAGTTTAGGAGGGGAAACAGATACGCAGTATTTT. It translates to CASSLGGETDTQYF.

The V gene is TRBV4-1, the J gene TRBJ2-7, with TRBD1 as a possible D gene (6 bases). Germline V gene lookup returns CDR1 MGHRA and CDR2 YSYEKL. The germline V and J ends were trimmed by 1 base and 2 bases, with 6 bases remaining between them. The CDR3 runs 13 residues. The CDR3 protein is CASSQGQAYEQYF. The CDR3 nucleotides read TGCGCCAGCAGCCAAGGACAGGCCTACGAGCAGTACTTC.

DNA for the CDR3: TGTGCCAGCAGTCCTACTAGCGGGGGGTACAATGAGCAGTTCTTC. Amino acid sequence: CASSPTSGGYNEQFF. The chain links TRBV6-5 to TRBJ2-1; 12 nucleotides match TRBD2. From germline, CDR1 is MNHEY and CDR2 SVGAGI. The junction had 3 bases not matched to a gene; V was cut back by 5 bases and J by 4 bases. This CDR3 comprises 15 residues.

This rearrangement joins TRBV6-6 to TRBJ1-1; D call uncertain. Trimming took 0 bases from V and 6 from J, leaving 11 bases between them. The germline V gene has CDR1 MNHNY and CDR2 SVGAGI (reference sequence). CDR3 size: 14 residues. The CDR3 region is CASSYSRLRAEAFF. Here the CDR3 DNA reads TGTGCCAGCAGTTACTCTAGGTTGAGGGCTGAAGCTTTCTTT.

V is TRBV5-1 and J is TRBJ2-3, with TRBD2 matching 8 bases. Germline-derived CDR1 and CDR2 are SGHRS and YFSETQ. V shed 4 bases, J shed 2 bases, and the junction held 15 bases outside the gene matches. CDR3 size: 18 residues. The CDR3 reads CASSTREGREADTDTQYF. The CDR3 DNA follows: TGCGCCAGCAGCACCCGAGAGGGGCGGGAGGCTGACACAGATACGCAGTATTTT.

The chain has TRBV2 and TRBJ2-3; possible D gene TRBD2, 5 bases. V lost 2 bases and J lost 0, with 15 bases in between. The CDR3 is made up of 17 amino acids. The V gene's germline CDR1 is SNHLY and CDR2 FYNNEI. The CDR3 DNA reads TGTGCCAGCAGTGAATCCCCCGGACTGTTTAGCACAGATACGCAGTATTTT. Translated: CASSESPGLFSTDTQYF.

This chain uses TRBV5-1 with TRBJ2-6, with 8 bases lining up with TRBD2. The CDR3 has 17 residues. After removal of 0 bases from V and 0 bases from J, the junction contained 2 bases not matched to a gene. The V gene's germline CDR1 is SGHRS and CDR2 YFSETQ. The CDR3 spells CASSLGSGGSGANVLTF. The DNA of the CDR3 is TGCGCCAGCAGCTTGGGGAGCGGGGGCTCTGGGGCCAACGTCCTGACTTTC.

The chain is built from TRBV30 and TRBJ2-5; no clear D. The ends were cut back, 2 bases at V and 1 base at J, with 8 bases in the middle. CDR3 length: 13 residues. In germline, CDR1 is GTSNPN, CDR2 SVGIG (reference sequence). As DNA, the CDR3 is TGTGCCTGGAGTTCAGTGATCCAAGAGACCCAGTACTTC. This translates into CAWSSVIQETQYF.

DNA for the CDR3: TGTGCCAGCAGCTTTGGACTGAACGAAGCTTTCTTT. It translates to CASSFGLNEAFF. The chain couples TRBV7-9 to TRBJ1-1; no firm D call. This CDR3 contains 12 residues. Germline V gene sequence: CDR1 SEHNR, CDR2 FQNEAQ (reference sequence). Trimming took 3 bases from V and 8 from J, leaving 10 bases between them.

The rearrangement uses TRBV6-1 and TRBJ2-7, with D possibly being TRBD1 (5 bases). This CDR3 region has 15 residues. CDR1 and CDR2 from the germline V gene are MNHNS and SASEGT. Trimming left V 4 bases short and J 0 bases short, with 13 bases between. CDR3 nucleotide sequence: TGTGCCAGCAGTGCCCTCCAAGGGGCCTCCTACGAGCAGTACTTC. This sequence encodes CASSALQGASYEQYF.

The chain links TRBV5-4 to TRBJ2-5; possibly TRBD2 for D (6 bases). Judging by the DNA end, TRBJ2-7 fits better; the J call may be wrong. The CDR3 runs 16 residues. Germline V gene data show CDR1 as SGHNT and CDR2 as YYREEE (reference sequence). CDR3 coding DNA: TGTGCCAGCAGCTATCTGAGGAGGGATCGGCCCTACGAGCAGTACTTC. Translation gives CASSYLRRDRPYEQYF.

The V and J genes are TRBV5-6 and TRBJ1-5, with 7 bases lining up with TRBD1. The CDR3 spans 16 residues. Germline V gene lookup returns CDR1 SGHDT and CDR2 YYEEEE. The ends lost 2 bases at V and 2 bases at J; junction bases unmatched: 7. In DNA form, the CDR3 reads TGTGCCAGCAGCTTTTACTCCGACAGGGGCAATCAGCCCCAGCATTTT. Translation: CASSFYSDRGNQPQHF.

CDR3 protein: CASSPTGQPYEQYF. CDR3 bases: TGTGCCAGTAGTCCAACGGGACAACCTTACGAGCAGTACTTC. V usage is TRBV19 and J usage is TRBJ2-7, with a tentative D call TRBD1 (6 bases). The V gene's germline CDR1 is LNHDA and CDR2 SQIVND (reference sequence). CDR3 size: 14 residues. Deletions cut 5 bases from V and 4 bases from J, with 15 bases between. The entire variable domain, with the rest obtained from reference TRBV19 and TRBJ2-7, is as follows: DGGITQSPKYLFRKEGQNVTLSCEQNLNHDAMYWYRQDPGQGLRLIYYSQIVNDFQKGDIAEGYSVSREKKESFPLTVTSAQKNPTAFYLCASSPTGQPYEQYFGPGTRLTVT.

The rearrangement joins TRBV7-9 to TRBJ1-1; tentatively, D is TRBD1 (5 bases). V shed 6 bases and J shed 3 bases, with 14 bases lying between them. This CDR3 spans 14 amino acids. The germline gives CDR1 SEHNR, CDR2 FQNEAQ (reference sequence). The CDR3 sequence is CASSPRGVDTEAFF. The CDR3 DNA reads TGTGCCAGCAGTCCCCGGGGGGTGGACACTGAAGCTTTCTTT. Supplemented by reference TRBV7-9 and TRBJ1-1, the full variable domain reads DTGVSQNPRHKITKRGQNVTFRCDPISEHNRLYWYRQTLGQGPEFLTYFQNEAQLEKSRLLSDRFSAERPKGSFSTLEIQRTEQGDSAMYLCASSPRGVDTEAFFGQGTRLTVV.

J is TRBJ1-1 and V is TRBV10-3; 7 bases are a match to TRBD1. V was pared by 2 bases and J by 1 base, with 7 bases of the junction left unmatched. Germline-derived CDR1 and CDR2 are ENHRY and SYGVKD. This CDR3 contains 16 residues. The CDR3 coding sequence is TGTGCCATCAGTGAGAGGAGGGACAGTAGGAACACTGAAGCTTTCTTT. This translates into CAISERRDSRNTEAFF.

This rearrangement joins TRBV16 to TRBJ1-5, with a weak D call TRBD1 (6 bases). CDR3 length: 12 residues. V lost 4 bases and J lost 7, with 8 bases in between. Germline lookup yields CDR1 KGHSY and CDR2 FQNENV. Here the CDR3 reads CASSLGAQPQHF. The CDR3 coding sequence is TGTGCCAGCAGCCTGGGGGCCCAGCCCCAGCATTTT.

V gene TRBV5-1 combines with J gene TRBJ2-3, with D perhaps matching TRBD1 (6 bases). Germline V gene lookup returns CDR1 SGHRS and CDR2 YFSETQ. The CDR3 is made up of 13 amino acids. V was trimmed by 0 bases and J by 4 bases, leaving 6 bases between them. CDR3 loop: CASSLDRADTQYF. The CDR3, as DNA: TGCGCCAGCAGCTTGGACAGGGCAGATACGCAGTATTTT.

The chain carries TRBV7-9 and TRBJ1-2, with a tentative D call TRBD1 (5 bases). The V gene lost 7 bases and the J gene lost 6 bases, with 27 bases spanning the gap. Germline V lookup: CDR1 SEHNR, CDR2 FQNEAQ (reference sequence). The CDR3 is 17 amino acids. In nucleotides, the CDR3 is TGTGCCAGCACTTCTGGGGCAGCCGGAGTGGGGAAGGATGGCTACACCTTC. Amino acids: CASTSGAAGVGKDGYTF.